One sample yielded the 31 T cell receptor beta chains listed below, sequenced in a study of patients and donors after allogeneic stem cell transplantation. TCRdb called the RT-PCR reads again in MiXCR, with one record for every CDR3 protein. Among about 960,000 distinct CDR3 sequences listed, around 17% were seen once. Sequencing was carried out using blood, either unsorted or a sorted T cell fraction (not recorded which). These receptors came from a human donor who was either an allogeneic HSCT recipient or a stem cell or donor lymphocyte infusion donor (not recorded which). It is not recorded whose cells these are; they may come from a transplant donor.

This clonotype was seen ten or more times. The chain is built from TRBV9 and TRBJ2-2, with 8 bases lining up with TRBD1. This CDR3 is built from 16 residues. The germline gives CDR1 SGDLS, CDR2 YYNGEE. With V trimmed by 0 bases and J by 4 bases, 5 bases remained unmatched. The CDR3 is CASSVDGQGPTGELFF. In DNA, the CDR3 is TGTGCCAGCAGCGTAGACGGACAGGGACCCACCGGGGAGCTGTTTTTT.

J is TRBJ2-3 and V is TRBV28, with D maybe TRBD1 (6 bases). The CDR3 spans 15 residues. The V gene lost 6 bases and the J gene lost 1 base, with 14 bases spanning the gap. Per germline, CDR1 MDHEN and CDR2 SYDVKM. The CDR3 DNA follows: TGTGCCAGCAGGACAGGACAGATGGGCACAGATACGCAGTATTTT. Translated: CASRTGQMGTDTQYF.

The chain couples TRBV12-3 or TRBV12-4 to TRBJ2-3, with D possibly being TRBD1 (6 bases). The CDR3 has 14 residues. Trimming shortened V by 6 bases and J by 0 bases, and 10 bases separated the two germline ends. CDR3 in DNA: TGTGCCAGCAGCAAACAGGGAAGCACAGATACGCAGTATTTT. The encoded protein is CASSKQGSTDTQYF.

The rearrangement uses TRBV5-1 and TRBJ2-7; 8 bases align to TRBD1. Germline trimming cut 3 bases from V and 2 bases from J; bases unmatched to any gene: 4. Germline V gene data show CDR1 as SGHRS and CDR2 as YFSETQ. CDR3 length equals 14 residues. The CDR3 reads CASSWDRTTYEQYF. In nucleotides, the CDR3 is TGCGCCAGCAGCTGGGACAGGACGACCTACGAGCAGTACTTC.

This chain uses TRBV6-2 or TRBV6-3 with TRBJ2-7; 8 bases are shared with TRBD1. V lost 11 bases, J lost 8 bases, and 11 bases stayed unmatched. CDR1 and CDR2 (germline): MNHEY, SVGEGT. The CDR3 is 12 amino acids. CDR3 nucleotide sequence: TGTGCCTCCCGGAGGGACAGGTTGCAGCAGTACTTC. It encodes CASRRDRLQQYF.

V is TRBV5-1 and J is TRBJ1-2; weak D call: TRBD1 (5 bases). V lost 4 bases, J lost 0 bases, and 22 bases lay in between. The germline CDR1 and CDR2 sequences are SGHRS and YFSETQ. The CDR3 runs 18 residues. This chain's CDR3 is CASSPFTGTDLANYGYTF. CDR3 DNA sequence: TGCGCCAGCAGCCCCTTTACCGGGACGGATTTAGCTAACTATGGCTACACCTTC. Full variable domain (outside the CDR3, taken from reference TRBV5-1 and TRBJ1-2): KAGVTQTPRYLIKTRGQQVTLSCSPISGHRSVSWYQQTPGQGLQFLFEYFSETQRNKGNFPGRFSGRQFSNSRSEMNVSTLELGDSALYLCASSPFTGTDLANYGYTFGSGTRLTVV.

This clonotype showed up many times. The chain uses TRBV20-1 and TRBJ2-1, with TRBD2 as a possible D gene (6 bases). The germline gives CDR1 DFQATT, CDR2 SNEGSKA (reference sequence). V lost 1 base, J lost 6 bases, and 16 bases lay in between. The CDR3 is 15 amino acids. The CDR3 reads CSARVSSETINEQFF. The CDR3 DNA reads TGCAGTGCTAGAGTGTCTAGCGAGACCATCAATGAGCAGTTCTTC.

The table lists this clonotype with a few counts. This chain joins TRBV24-1 and TRBJ2-3, with TRBD1 matching over 8 bases. Germline-derived CDR1 and CDR2 are KGHDR and SFDVKD. V trimming: 4 bases; J trimming: 5 bases; junction bases outside the gene matches: 7. The CDR3 loop spans 15 amino acids. CDR3 in amino acids: CATSDPGQVQDTQYF. CDR3 DNA: TGTGCCACCAGTGACCCGGGACAGGTTCAAGATACGCAGTATTTT.

CDR3 in amino acids: CASSHDRGNTGELFF. The CDR3 region has the DNA TGTGCCAGCAGCCATGACAGGGGGAACACCGGGGAGCTGTTTTTT. The chain recombines TRBV3-1 with TRBJ2-2, with 8 positions matching TRBD1. V dropped 3 bases and J dropped 1; count of bases not matched to a gene: 1. The CDR3 totals 15 residues. Germline lookup yields CDR1 LGHDT and CDR2 YNNKEL (reference sequence).

The chain uses TRBV5-1 and TRBJ2-3; unclear D gene. The germline V gene encodes CDR1 SGHRS and CDR2 YFSETQ. The CDR3 is 15 residues long. Trimming took 4 bases from V and 3 from J, leaving 15 bases between them. The CDR3 is CASSPESYRTDTQYF. The DNA for the CDR3 is TGCGCCAGCAGCCCGGAATCGTATAGAACAGATACGCAGTATTTT. Using reference TRBV5-1 and TRBJ2-3 for the parts outside the CDR3, the full variable domain is KAGVTQTPRYLIKTRGQQVTLSCSPISGHRSVSWYQQTPGQGLQFLFEYFSETQRNKGNFPGRFSGRQFSNSRSEMNVSTLELGDSALYLCASSPESYRTDTQYFGPGTRLTVL.

The chain has TRBV7-3 and TRBJ2-6; no clear D gene. Germline loops: CDR1 SGHTA, CDR2 FQGTGA. The CDR3 has 15 residues. V was clipped by 5 bases and J by 5 bases, with 13 bases between them. CDR3 coding DNA: TGTGCCAGCAGCAAACAAACTCCTAGGGCCAACGTCCTGACTTTC. Protein sequence: CASSKQTPRANVLTF.

This clonotype was observed a handful of times. This chain uses TRBV6-5 with TRBJ1-1, with TRBD1 identical over 7 bases. The V gene end was trimmed by 6 bases and the J gene end by 6 bases; junction bases not matched to a gene: 13. The germline V gene encodes CDR1 MNHEY and CDR2 SVGAGI. The CDR3 extends over 15 amino acids. CDR3 residues: CASRYEGARTSEAFF. CDR3 DNA sequence: TGTGCCAGCAGGTACGAGGGGGCGCGGACTTCTGAAGCTTTCTTT.

The table lists this clonotype with a few counts. The V and J genes are TRBV2 and TRBJ1-6, with a tentative D call TRBD1 (5 bases). V lost 10 bases, J lost 12 bases, and 19 bases lay in between. The V gene's germline CDR1 is SNHLY and CDR2 FYNNEI. The CDR3 runs to 13 residues. The CDR3 region has the DNA TGTGCCACCACACAGGTCCTTGGGGGACCCCTCCACTTT. Encoded protein: CATTQVLGGPLHF.

The CDR3 is CASSLDVWALDEQYF. The CDR3 DNA is TGTGCCAGCAGCTTAGACGTTTGGGCCCTAGACGAGCAGTACTTC. The chain recombines TRBV7-2 with TRBJ2-7; D remains ambiguous. Germline loops: CDR1 SGHTA, CDR2 FQGNSA. Trimming pared 1 base from V and 5 bases from J, leaving 15 bases between. The CDR3 consists of 15 residues.

This clonotype was detected a few times. The CDR3 here is CASSLDGWFSYEQYF. The CDR3 DNA follows: TGTGCCAGCAGCTTAGATGGTTGGTTTTCCTACGAGCAGTACTTC. The gene calls are TRBV7-2 and TRBJ2-7; no clear D. This CDR3 spans 15 amino acids. The V and J ends lost 1 base and 1 base respectively, with 11 bases between them. CDR1 and CDR2 (germline): SGHTA, FQGNSA.

The V call is TRBV15, the J call TRBJ2-1; 13 bases match TRBD2. The CDR3 runs 18 residues. The junction had 12 bases not matched to a gene; V was cut back by 5 bases and J by 5 bases. The germline CDR1 and CDR2 sequences are LNHNV and YYDKDF (reference sequence). CDR3 region: CATSSTSGRGPRNNEQFF. Written as DNA, the CDR3 is TGTGCCACCAGCTCTACTAGCGGGAGGGGCCCTCGCAACAATGAGCAGTTCTTC.

V usage is TRBV11-3 and J usage is TRBJ2-1; D call uncertain. V was pared by 5 bases and J by 5 bases, with 16 bases between. The germline V gene encodes CDR1 SGHNT and CDR2 YENEEA. The CDR3 runs 15 residues. The CDR3 region has the DNA TGTGCCAGCAGCCAGCCTAGGCGGAAAAACAATGAGCAGTTCTTC. It yields the protein CASSQPRRKNNEQFF.

The chain combines TRBV9 with TRBJ2-1, with 8 positions matching TRBD1. Germline values: CDR1 SGDLS, CDR2 YYNGEE. The CDR3 runs 15 residues. V lost 5 bases and J lost 7; bases outside the gene matches: 11. CDR3 DNA sequence: TGTGCCAGCAGTTTAAAAAACAGGGGGAGAAATGAGCAGTTCTTC. Protein sequence: CASSLKNRGRNEQFF.

The rearrangement joins TRBV7-3 to TRBJ2-1; TRBD2 matches at 11 bases. The J segment lost 6 bases and the V segment lost 5 bases, leaving 9 bases of the junction unmatched. Per the germline V gene, CDR1 is SGHTA and CDR2 is FQGTGA. The CDR3 extends over 16 amino acids. CDR3 DNA sequence: TGTGCCAGCAGCAGATATAGCGGGGGGGTCAGCAATGAGCAGTTCTTC. The encoded protein is CASSRYSGGVSNEQFF.

The table lists this clonotype with a few counts. The CDR3 sequence is CASRAESLNTEAFF. In DNA form, the CDR3 reads TGTGCCAGCAGGGCAGAATCCTTGAACACTGAAGCTTTCTTT. The chain links TRBV2 to TRBJ1-1; no definite D call. The CDR3 length is 14 residues. Germline V gene sequence: CDR1 SNHLY, CDR2 FYNNEI. Trimming took off 6 bases at V and 0 bases at J, with 11 bases between the two ends.

This clonotype was seen a handful of times. This rearrangement joins TRBV6-1 to TRBJ1-5; tentative D call: TRBD1 (5 bases). Trimming took 7 bases from V and 0 from J, leaving 16 bases between them. CDR1 is MNHNS, CDR2 SASEGT, per germline. The CDR3 consists of 16 residues. The CDR3 DNA follows: TGTGCCAGCATTTCACGACGGACATATAGCAATCAGCCCCAGCATTTT. This encodes CASISRRTYSNQPQHF.

In this sample, this clonotype turned up many times. This chain links TRBV20-1 with TRBJ2-5; 8 bases are shared with TRBD2. V lost 6 bases and J lost 5; bases outside the gene matches: 11. CDR3 length: 14 amino acids. CDR1 is DFQATT, CDR2 SNEGSKA, per germline (reference sequence). The CDR3 reads CSAKRSGGGETQYF. In DNA form, the CDR3 reads TGCAGTGCAAAGAGGAGCGGGGGAGGGGAGACCCAGTACTTC.

This chain uses TRBV7-8 with TRBJ1-1; D is possibly TRBD1 (6 bases). Trimming removed 5 bases at V and 1 base at J, with 17 bases between. CDR1 and CDR2 (germline): SGHVS, FQNEAQ. The CDR3 spans 16 residues. The DNA of the CDR3 is TGTGCCAGCAGCCGTAGCAACAGGGTGGGGAACACTGAAGCTTTCTTT. This gives the protein CASSRSNRVGNTEAFF.

This chain links TRBV18 with TRBJ1-1; no clear D. CDR1 KGHSH and CDR2 LQKENI come from the germline V gene. This CDR3 is 13 amino acids long. The ends were cut back, 1 base at V and 3 bases at J, with 6 bases in the middle. CDR3 region: CASSPQGHTEAFF. CDR3 sequence (DNA): TGTGCCAGCTCACCACAGGGCCACACTGAAGCTTTCTTT.

The sample holds a few counts of this clonotype. The J gene is TRBJ2-7, the V gene TRBV12-3 or TRBV12-4; 8 bases align to TRBD2. V dropped 3 bases and J dropped 2; count of bases not matched to a gene: 15. The length of the CDR3 is 18 residues. CDR3 in DNA: TGTGCCAGCAGTTTCCAGCCGGGTAGCGGGGTTTCCACCTACGAGCAGTACTTC. Translating it yields CASSFQPGSGVSTYEQYF.

The CDR3 bases are TGTGCCAGCAGTTTAGATTGGCGGGGGGGCCAAGATACGCAGTATTTT. It translates to CASSLDWRGGQDTQYF. V is TRBV27 and J is TRBJ2-3; 9 nucleotides agree with TRBD2. V dropped 2 bases and J dropped 5; count of bases not matched to a gene: 8. The CDR3 totals 16 residues. Germline-derived CDR1 and CDR2 are MNHEY and SMNVEV (reference sequence).

This clonotype turned up a few times. The rearrangement joins TRBV11-2 to TRBJ2-1, with 15 bases fitting TRBD2. After removal of 5 bases from V and 5 bases from J, the junction contained 10 bases not matched to a gene. The CDR3 is 18 amino acids. The germline CDR1 and CDR2 sequences are SGHAT and FQNNGV. The CDR3 loop is CASSGGLAGGRIHNEQFF. In nucleotides, the CDR3 is TGTGCCAGCAGCGGGGGACTAGCGGGGGGCAGAATCCACAATGAGCAGTTCTTC. The complete variable domain, with remaining parts taken from reference TRBV11-2 and TRBJ2-1, reads EAGVAQSPRYKIIEKRQSVAFWCNPISGHATLYWYQQILGQGPKLLIQFQNNGVVDDSQLPKDRFSAERLKGVDSTLKIQPAKLEDSAVYLCASSGGLAGGRIHNEQFFGPGTRLTVL.

This clonotype was detected only a few times. The chain couples TRBV15 to TRBJ2-3; possibly TRBD2 for D (7 bases). Germline values: CDR1 LNHNV, CDR2 YYDKDF (reference sequence). V was trimmed by 0 bases and J by 4 bases, leaving 11 bases between them. The CDR3 contains 15 residues. As DNA, the CDR3 is TGTGCCACCAGCAGAGATGGGGGGGGCCCAGATACGCAGTATTTT. Translated: CATSRDGGGPDTQYF.

V and J are TRBV12-3 or TRBV12-4 and TRBJ2-3, with D possibly TRBD1 on 5 matching bases. V lost 2 bases to trimming and J lost 13 bases, with 13 bases between them. The CDR3 spans 12 residues. The CDR3, as DNA: TGTGCCAGCAGTTTAAGGGGAATGGTGGAGTATTTT. Translating it yields CASSLRGMVEYF.

This clonotype was counted between two and nine times. V and J are TRBV4-2 and TRBJ2-5; D remains unclear. The CDR3 is made up of 14 amino acids. CDR1 and CDR2 (germline): LGHNA, YNFKEQ. V was trimmed by 3 bases and J by 0 bases, leaving 8 bases between them. CDR3 sequence reads: CASSQFSDQETQYF. The DNA of the CDR3 is TGTGCCAGCAGCCAGTTTAGTGACCAAGAGACCCAGTACTTC.

This chain uses TRBV7-2 with TRBJ2-3; no reliable D call. The V end lost 1 base, the J end lost 1 base, and 9 bases lay between the germline ends. CDR3 length equals 15 residues. Germline V gene sequence: CDR1 SGHTA, CDR2 FQGNSA. CDR3 protein: CASSLEPGRTDTQYF. CDR3 nucleotides: TGTGCCAGCAGCTTAGAGCCGGGTCGCACAGATACGCAGTATTTT.